These 25 T cell receptor beta chains came from one sample sequenced in a study of radiotherapy plus CTLA-4 blockade in lung cancer. Sequencing was performed with immunoSEQ multiplex PCR; in TCRdb, only in-frame clones are kept and a portion is missing. The table has around 110,000 clones, 85% seen once. This specimen consisted of peripheral blood, obtained from a patient treated with radiotherapy plus ipilimumab. The source is a human donor with non-small cell lung cancer that progressed on radiotherapy plus ipilimumab. Some clones in this sample may be carry-over from other donors' samples.

This chain joins TRBV7-9 and TRBJ2-7, with D maybe TRBD1 (5 bases). Germline V gives CDR1 SEHNR, CDR2 FQNEAQ (reference sequence). V was clipped by 5 bases and J by 3 bases, with 11 bases between them. This CDR3 region has 13 residues. The CDR3 DNA follows: TGTGCCAGCAGCCCGGACACCCTCTACGAGCAGTACTTC. Its protein product is CASSPDTLYEQYF.

The CDR3 reads CASSLVIAETKETQYF. As DNA, the CDR3 is TGCGCCAGCAGCTTGGTTATAGCGGAGACGAAAGAGACCCAGTACTTC. The V call is TRBV5-1, the J call TRBJ2-5, with D perhaps matching TRBD2 (6 bases). CDR1 is SGHRS and CDR2 is YFSETQ in the germline V gene. V shed 0 bases and J shed 3 bases, with 15 bases lying between them. The CDR3 consists of 16 residues.

The chain has TRBV9 and TRBJ2-7; D may match TRBD1 or TRBD2 (5 bases each). This CDR3 has 14 amino acids. In germline, CDR1 is SGDLS, CDR2 YYNGEE. The germline V and J ends were trimmed by 2 bases and 2 bases, with 11 bases remaining between them. CDR3 amino acids: CASSVDWGTYEQYF. CDR3 sequence (DNA): TGTGCCAGCAGCGTCGACTGGGGGACCTACGAGCAGTACTTC.

The chain employs TRBV2 and TRBJ2-3; TRBD2 agrees at 9 bases. The length of the CDR3 is 17 residues. V shed 10 bases and J 0 bases; nucleotides not matched to a gene: 14. Germline V gene lookup returns CDR1 SNHLY and CDR2 FYNNEI. The CDR3 DNA reads TGTGCCACCCCACTAGCGGGCGGAAAGTCTAGCACAGATACGCAGTATTTT. It translates to CATPLAGGKSSTDTQYF. Full variable domain (remainder filled in from reference TRBV2 and TRBJ2-3): EPEVTQTPSHQVTQMGQEVILRCVPISNHLYFYWYRQILGQKVEFLVSFYNNEISEKSEIFDDQFSVERPDGSNFTLKIRSTKLEDSAMYFCATPLAGGKSSTDTQYFGPGTRLTVL.

This clone was seen only once. The J gene is TRBJ2-2, the V gene TRBV7-3, with TRBD2 identical over 12 bases. CDR3 length equals 17 residues. CDR1 and CDR2 (germline): SGHTA, FQGTGA. Trimming at V came to 5 bases and at J to 6 bases, leaving 10 bases not matched to a gene. The CDR3 loop reads CASSRSTSGGRAGELFF. The CDR3 nucleotides are TGTGCCAGCAGCCGATCTACTAGCGGGGGGCGAGCCGGGGAGCTGTTTTTT. The full variable domain, rest sourced from reference TRBV7-3 and TRBJ2-2, is GAGVSQTPSNKVTEKGKYVELRCDPISGHTALYWYRQSLGQGPEFLIYFQGTGAADDSGLPNDRFFAVRPEGSVSTLKIQRTERGDSAVYLCASSRSTSGGRAGELFFGEGSRLTVL.

The chain has TRBV5-4 and TRBJ2-2; 10 bases are shared with TRBD1. Germline V CDR1 and CDR2: SGHNT, YYREEE (reference sequence). With 2 bases clipped from V and 4 bases from J, the junction kept 2 bases outside the gene matches. This CDR3 is 15 amino acids long. The CDR3: CASSFRQGATGELFF. The DNA of the CDR3 is TGTGCCAGCAGCTTCCGACAGGGGGCCACCGGGGAGCTGTTTTTT.

The rearrangement links TRBV28 to TRBJ1-5; a weak D match, TRBD1 (5 bases). Germline loops: CDR1 MDHEN, CDR2 SYDVKM. V lost 6 bases, J lost 0 bases, and 12 bases lay in between. CDR3 length: 15 amino acids. DNA of the CDR3: TGTGCCAGCAGCGAACAGGTACATAGCAATCAGCCCCAGCATTTT. The encoded protein is CASSEQVHSNQPQHF. The full variable domain, with the rest looked up from reference TRBV28 and TRBJ1-5, is DVKVTQSSRYLVKRTGEKVFLECVQDMDHENMFWYRQDPGLGLRLIYFSYDVKMKEKGDIPEGYSVSREKKERFSLILESASTNQTSMYLCASSEQVHSNQPQHFGDGTRLSIL.

The V and J genes are TRBV10-3 and TRBJ2-3; 8 nucleotides agree with TRBD1. V shed 6 bases and J 6 bases; nucleotides not matched to a gene: 11. The germline gives CDR1 ENHRY, CDR2 SYGVKD. CDR3 length: 15 residues. The CDR3 loop reads CAIRPGQESVDTQYF. CDR3 DNA sequence: TGTGCCATCAGGCCGGGACAGGAAAGTGTGGATACGCAGTATTTT.

The chain combines TRBV11-1 with TRBJ2-5; 15 nucleotides match TRBD2. V lost 2 bases to trimming and J lost 6 bases; unmatched junction nucleotides: 7. The CDR3 is 17 amino acids. Germline loops: CDR1 SGHAT, CDR2 FQDESV (reference sequence). As DNA, the CDR3 is TGTGCCAGCAGCTTACCGGGACTAGCGGGGGGCCGGAAGACCCAGTACTTC. Protein product: CASSLPGLAGGRKTQYF.

V usage is TRBV7-9 and J usage is TRBJ2-1; no definite D call. Deletions cut 5 bases from V and 8 bases from J, with 13 bases between. The CDR3 loop spans 13 amino acids. Germline V lookup: CDR1 SEHNR, CDR2 FQNEAQ (reference sequence). CDR3 amino acids: CASSPPARYEQFF. The CDR3 DNA reads as TGTGCCAGCAGCCCCCCGGCTAGGTATGAGCAGTTCTTC.

The gene calls are TRBV18 and TRBJ2-1, with 10 bases fitting TRBD2. The J segment lost 2 bases and the V segment lost 4 bases, leaving 2 bases of the junction unmatched. CDR3 size: 15 residues. Germline V CDR1 and CDR2: KGHSH, LQKENI. The CDR3 loop reads CASSRGLAAYNEQFF. Written as DNA, the CDR3 is TGTGCCAGCTCACGCGGACTAGCGGCCTACAATGAGCAGTTCTTC.

Turning to this clone: Its ends do not fully match the called genes, so a read error is possible. The chain employs TRBV7-3 and TRBJ2-7; 7 nucleotides agree with TRBD2. This CDR3 has 15 residues. The germline V gene has CDR1 SGHTA and CDR2 FQGTGA. CDR3 sequence: CASSLGPSGNYGQYF. CDR3 DNA sequence: TGTGCCAGCAGCTTAGGTCCTAGCGGAAATTACGGGCAGTACTTC.

This sequence joins TRBV27 and TRBJ2-2; D is uncertain. The CDR3 has 12 amino acids. Germline assignment: CDR1 MNHEY and CDR2 SMNVEV (reference sequence). V was pared by 8 bases and J by 6 bases, with 10 bases between. The CDR3 is CASRVVAGELFF. The CDR3, as DNA: TGTGCCAGCCGAGTAGTGGCCGGGGAGCTGTTTTTT.

The chain joins TRBV7-8 to TRBJ1-3, with D perhaps matching TRBD1 (5 bases). V shed 3 bases and J shed 0 bases, with 6 bases lying between them. The CDR3 sequence is 14 residues long. The germline CDR1 and CDR2 sequences are SGHVS and FQNEAQ. CDR3 amino acids: CASSFGTSGNTIYF. The CDR3 DNA sequence: TGTGCCAGCAGCTTTGGGACCTCTGGAAACACCATATATTTT.

This clone was seen only a few times. The gene calls are TRBV2 and TRBJ2-3; D tentatively reads TRBD1 or TRBD2 (6 bases each). Germline lookup yields CDR1 SNHLY and CDR2 FYNNEI. The CDR3 runs 14 residues. Trimming cost V 8 bases and J 4 bases, with 16 bases left between them. The CDR3 nucleotides read TGTGCCAGCGACCAGGGGAGGTGGGCAGATACGCAGTATTTT. It specifies CASDQGRWADTQYF.

The chain recombines TRBV19 with TRBJ2-3; D may be TRBD1 (6 bases). Germline V lookup: CDR1 LNHDA, CDR2 SQIVND (reference sequence). The CDR3 runs to 17 residues. V was shortened by 0 bases and J by 2 bases, with 15 bases between the two germline ends. The CDR3 DNA sequence: TGTGCCAGTAGTATAGATCGACAGGCCGCAAACACAGATACGCAGTATTTT. This encodes CASSIDRQAANTDTQYF. Supplemented by reference TRBV19 and TRBJ2-3, the full variable domain reads DGGITQSPKYLFRKEGQNVTLSCEQNLNHDAMYWYRQDPGQGLRLIYYSQIVNDFQKGDIAEGYSVSREKKESFPLTVTSAQKNPTAFYLCASSIDRQAANTDTQYFGPGTRLTVL.

This clone showed up just once. The V call is TRBV7-9, the J call TRBJ2-5; D possibly matches TRBD1 or TRBD2 (5 bases each). This CDR3 has 13 amino acids. Trimming shortened V by 2 bases and J by 5 bases, and 9 bases separated the two germline ends. CDR1 is SEHNR and CDR2 is FQNEAQ in the germline V gene (reference sequence). CDR3 bases: TGTGCCAGCAGCTTAAGGGACCTCGAGACCCAGTACTTC. It translates to CASSLRDLETQYF.

This clone was counted only a few times. This chain connects TRBV19 to TRBJ1-5; TRBD1 aligns across 10 bases. CDR3 length: 19 amino acids. Germline V gene sequence: CDR1 LNHDA, CDR2 SQIVND (reference sequence). J lost 4 bases, V lost 7 bases, and 19 bases had no gene match. The CDR3 here is CASNRPTGTGAGVNQPQHF. The CDR3 coding sequence is TGTGCCAGTAACCGACCGACCGGGACAGGGGCCGGAGTTAATCAGCCCCAGCATTTT.

The genes are TRBV6-1 and TRBJ2-1, with D maybe TRBD2 (6 bases). V lost 0 bases and J 0 bases, leaving 15 bases between the germline ends. CDR1 is MNHNS and CDR2 is SASEGT in the germline V gene. The CDR3 runs to 18 residues. The CDR3 loop reads CASSEAFGRGSSYNEQFF. DNA for the CDR3: TGTGCCAGCAGTGAAGCGTTTGGGCGGGGAAGCTCCTACAATGAGCAGTTCTTC.

The sample holds one count of this clone. This chain uses TRBV11-2 with TRBJ2-4, with D unclear. Germline V gene data show CDR1 as SGHAT and CDR2 as FQNNGV. CDR3 length equals 15 residues. Trimming cost V 3 bases and J 2 bases, with 11 bases left between them. The CDR3 sequence is CASSFGRPTKNIQYF. In DNA form, the CDR3 reads TGTGCCAGCAGCTTCGGCAGGCCAACCAAAAACATTCAGTACTTC. Based on the CDR3 plus reference TRBV11-2 and TRBJ2-4, the full variable domain is EAGVAQSPRYKIIEKRQSVAFWCNPISGHATLYWYQQILGQGPKLLIQFQNNGVVDDSQLPKDRFSAERLKGVDSTLKIQPAKLEDSAVYLCASSFGRPTKNIQYFGAGTRLSVL.

The chain employs TRBV5-4 and TRBJ1-3, with D unclear. V dropped 4 bases and J dropped 3 bases, with 8 bases sitting between them. The CDR3 covers 13 residues. Germline-derived CDR1 and CDR2 are SGHNT and YYREEE (reference sequence). The CDR3 reads CASSLGRGNTIYF. The CDR3 DNA reads as TGTGCCAGCAGCCTCGGTCGTGGAAACACCATATATTTT.

The chain recombines TRBV29-1 with TRBJ2-3; 8 bases fit TRBD1. Germline V gene lookup returns CDR1 SQVTM and CDR2 ANQGSEA. The CDR3 is made up of 17 amino acids. The V and J ends lost 2 bases and 3 bases, in that order; junction bases with no gene match: 13. The CDR3 loop reads CSVEPIAPQGATDTQYF. The CDR3 coding sequence is TGCAGCGTTGAACCTATCGCGCCCCAGGGGGCAACAGATACGCAGTATTTT.

The chain joins TRBV15 to TRBJ1-5, with D uncertain. Germline lookup yields CDR1 LNHNV and CDR2 YYDKDF (reference sequence). This CDR3 comprises 17 residues. V shed 5 bases and J shed 0 bases, with 17 bases lying between them. CDR3 region: CATSSEEDDYSNQPQHF. For the CDR3, the DNA is TGTGCCACCAGCTCCGAGGAGGACGATTATAGCAATCAGCCCCAGCATTTT.

Only one count was recorded for this clone. The chain couples TRBV5-4 to TRBJ1-3; the match to TRBD1 covers 8 bases. Losses at the gene ends were 3 bases for V and 2 bases for J; bases not matched to a gene: 7. The CDR3 covers 16 residues. Germline V gene sequence: CDR1 SGHNT, CDR2 YYREEE (reference sequence). The CDR3 sequence is CASSSAQGATGNTIYF. The CDR3 nucleotides are TGTGCCAGCAGCTCCGCGCAGGGGGCTACTGGAAACACCATATATTTT. Drawing the rest from reference TRBV5-4 and TRBJ1-3, the complete variable domain is ETGVTQSPTHLIKTRGQQVTLRCSSQSGHNTVSWYQQALGQGPQFIFQYYREEENGRGNFPPRFSGLQFPNYSSELNVNALELDDSALYLCASSSAQGATGNTIYFGEGSWLTVV.

The chain combines TRBV19 with TRBJ1-1, with a possible D match to TRBD1 (6 bases). From germline, CDR1 is LNHDA and CDR2 SQIVND (reference sequence). V dropped 4 bases and J dropped 7 bases, with 16 bases sitting between them. This CDR3 region has 14 residues. CDR3 nucleotide sequence: TGTGCCAGTAGTAAGAAGACAGGAGGGGATGAAGCTTTCTTT. Protein product: CASSKKTGGDEAFF.